The 7 T cell receptor beta chains presented below share a single source sample, sequenced in a study of blood T cell repertoires in COVID-19. The repertoire was sequenced with immunoSEQ multiplex PCR; TCRdb's copy has only in-frame clones and lacks some. The table has about 190,000 clones, over 75% seen once; the top ten hold 12%. The sequenced material came from peripheral blood. Receptor source: a woman between 50 and 59 years old with acute or convalescent COVID-19.

DNA for the CDR3: TGCGCCAGCAGCTTAGGACAGGGAGGGGAAGAGACCCAGTACTTC. It encodes CASSLGQGGEETQYF. The rearrangement joins TRBV5-1 to TRBJ2-5; D possibly corresponds to TRBD1 (8 bases). The CDR3 totals 15 residues. CDR1 and CDR2 from the germline V gene are SGHRS and YFSETQ. The germline V and J ends were trimmed by 2 bases and 3 bases, with 14 bases remaining between them.

Details on this clone: A junction end diverges from the germline sequence, so it may reflect a read error. V is TRBV28 and J is TRBJ2-5, with TRBD2 identical over 12 bases. Germline values: CDR1 MDHEN, CDR2 SYDVKM. This CDR3 spans 16 amino acids. CDR3 bases: TGTGCCAGCAGTTTATGGACTAGCGGGAGTGAAGAGGCCCAGTACTTC. This gives the protein CASSLWTSGSEEAQYF.

The chain couples TRBV7-9 to TRBJ1-1; D ambiguous. The length of the CDR3 is 16 residues. V was trimmed by 0 bases and J by 1 base, leaving 12 bases between them. The germline V gene has CDR1 SEHNR and CDR2 FQNEAQ (reference sequence). This chain's CDR3 is CASSLARQGRNTEAFF. The CDR3 DNA sequence: TGTGCCAGCAGCTTAGCGCGCCAAGGGAGGAACACTGAAGCTTTCTTT.

The J gene is TRBJ2-2, the V gene TRBV18; tentative D call: TRBD2 (6 bases). Trimming removed 4 bases from V and 5 bases from J, with 17 bases in between. The CDR3 spans 16 residues. Germline V gene data show CDR1 as KGHSH and CDR2 as LQKENI. Here the CDR3 DNA reads TGTGCCAGCTCACTTACCATGATCGGGGGAACCGGGGAGCTGTTTTTT. Translating gives CASSLTMIGGTGELFF.

This sequence joins TRBV6-2 or TRBV6-3 and TRBJ2-1; 8 positions match TRBD2. Germline trimming cut 6 bases from V and 7 bases from J; bases unmatched to any gene: 2. Germline V gives CDR1 MNHEY, CDR2 SVGEGT. This CDR3 spans 12 amino acids. CDR3 region: CASSGGGNEQFF. As DNA, the CDR3 is TGTGCCAGCAGCGGGGGGGGGAATGAGCAGTTCTTC.

The chain carries TRBV9 and TRBJ1-6; 7 bases agree with TRBD1. Losses at the gene ends were 4 bases for V and 7 bases for J; bases not matched to a gene: 8. This CDR3 contains 15 residues. In germline, CDR1 is SGDLS, CDR2 YYNGEE. The CDR3 nucleotides are TGTGCCAGCAGCTTCACGGGACAGCTCAATTCACCCCTCCACTTT. Amino acid sequence: CASSFTGQLNSPLHF.

The chain joins TRBV19 to TRBJ1-5, with 8 bases identical to TRBD1. This CDR3 contains 16 residues. Germline CDR1 LNHDA, CDR2 SQIVND (reference sequence). The J segment lost 0 bases and the V segment lost 6 bases, leaving 7 bases of the junction unmatched. The CDR3 here is CASRPQGEHSNQPQHF. CDR3 sequence (DNA): TGTGCCAGTAGGCCACAGGGGGAACATAGCAATCAGCCCCAGCATTTT.